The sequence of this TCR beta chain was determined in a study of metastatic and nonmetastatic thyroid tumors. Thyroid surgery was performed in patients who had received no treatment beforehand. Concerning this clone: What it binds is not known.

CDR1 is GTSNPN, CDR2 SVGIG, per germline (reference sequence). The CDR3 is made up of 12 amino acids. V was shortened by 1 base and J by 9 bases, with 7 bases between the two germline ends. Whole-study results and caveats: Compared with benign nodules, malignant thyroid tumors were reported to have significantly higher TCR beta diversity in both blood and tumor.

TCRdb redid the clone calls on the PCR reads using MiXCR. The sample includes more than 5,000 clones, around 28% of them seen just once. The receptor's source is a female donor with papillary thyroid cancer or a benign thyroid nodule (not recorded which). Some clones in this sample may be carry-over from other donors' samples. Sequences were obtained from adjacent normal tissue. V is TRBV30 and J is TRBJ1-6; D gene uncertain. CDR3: CAWSGKSSPLHF. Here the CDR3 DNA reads TGTGCCTGGAGTGGAAAGAGTTCACCCCTCCACTTT.